The 32 T cell receptor beta chains listed next were all sequenced from one sample in a study of early T cells in non-severe SARS-CoV-2 infection. TCRdb re-called the 5' RACE reads with MiXCR, one entry per CDR3 protein. The sample consists of tens of thousands of distinct CDR3 sequences, about 8% of them appearing once. This specimen consisted of whole blood, obtained at baseline. These TCRs come from an adult who was a healthcare worker with PCR-confirmed SARS-CoV-2 infection or an uninfected control (not recorded which).

The rearrangement links TRBV7-8 to TRBJ2-7, with D perhaps matching TRBD1 (5 bases). The CDR3 consists of 15 residues. Trimming shortened V by 5 bases and J by 4 bases, and 18 bases separated the two germline ends. CDR1 and CDR2 (germline): SGHVS, FQNEAQ. CDR3 region: CASSKGNGFFYEQYF. The DNA of the CDR3 is TGTGCCAGCAGCAAGGGGAACGGCTTCTTTTACGAGCAGTACTTC.

The table lists this clonotype with many counts. The chain employs TRBV18 and TRBJ2-7, with unresolved D. Germline V gives CDR1 KGHSH, CDR2 LQKENI. V was clipped by 3 bases and J by 3 bases, with 6 bases between them. The length of the CDR3 is 12 residues. The CDR3 coding sequence is TGTGCCAGCTCACCGGGTCGCTACGAGCAGTACTTC. Translation gives CASSPGRYEQYF.

The chain couples TRBV5-1 to TRBJ2-1, with 7 bases lining up with TRBD2. The CDR3 totals 17 residues. Germline loops: CDR1 SGHRS, CDR2 YFSETQ. V lost 0 bases and J lost 0; bases outside the gene matches: 6. In DNA form, the CDR3 reads TGCGCCAGCAGCTTGGCCCCTAGCGGAGGCTCCTACAATGAGCAGTTCTTC. Protein product: CASSLAPSGGSYNEQFF.

This clonotype was recorded many times. The J gene is TRBJ2-3, the V gene TRBV27, with D unclear. Germline values: CDR1 MNHEY, CDR2 SMNVEV (reference sequence). This CDR3 region has 13 residues. With 3 bases removed from V and 1 base from J, the gap between germline ends came to 5 bases. The CDR3 DNA reads as TGTGCCAGCAGTTTCGTAGGCACAGATACGCAGTATTTT. Translating it yields CASSFVGTDTQYF.

The chain combines TRBV5-5 with TRBJ1-5; D is perhaps TRBD1 (6 bases). The CDR3 spans 16 residues. V shed 3 bases and J shed 0 bases, with 13 bases lying between them. In germline, CDR1 is SGHKS, CDR2 YYEKEE (reference sequence). This CDR3 reads CASSSGGLNSNQPQHF. The CDR3 coding sequence is TGTGCCAGCAGCTCGGGGGGCCTCAATAGCAATCAGCCCCAGCATTTT.

This clonotype has only a few counts. The chain joins TRBV7-2 to TRBJ2-1; TRBD2 matches 10 bases. With 0 bases clipped from V and 5 bases from J, the junction kept 4 bases outside the gene matches. The germline CDR1 and CDR2 sequences are SGHTA and FQGNSA. CDR3 length: 16 residues. CDR3 coding DNA: TGTGCCAGCAGCTTAGCTGGGACTAGCGCAAACAATGAGCAGTTCTTC. Encoded protein: CASSLAGTSANNEQFF.

In its sample, this clonotype was seen a few times. The chain couples TRBV28 to TRBJ2-7; D possibly uses TRBD1 or TRBD2 (5 bases each). V dropped 8 bases and J dropped 0 bases, with 23 bases sitting between them. Germline CDR1 is MDHEN and CDR2 is SYDVKM. This CDR3 has 17 amino acids. CDR3 sequence reads: CASSPASGWDGSYEQYF. In DNA form, the CDR3 reads TGTGCCAGCTCCCCGGCATCGGGCTGGGACGGCTCCTACGAGCAGTACTTC.

This clonotype was counted ten times or more. The chain is built from TRBV27 and TRBJ2-1, with D possibly called TRBD1 or TRBD2 (5 bases each). This CDR3 comprises 14 residues. Germline V CDR1 and CDR2: MNHEY, SMNVEV (reference sequence). V lost 5 bases to trimming and J lost 7 bases, with 15 bases between them. The CDR3 protein is CASSPRDALNEQFF. The CDR3 nucleotides read TGTGCCAGCAGTCCCCGGGACGCGCTTAATGAGCAGTTCTTC.

This chain links TRBV2 with TRBJ2-1; D is unresolved. This CDR3 has 13 amino acids. With 6 bases removed from V and 2 bases from J, the gap between germline ends came to 8 bases. Germline CDR1 is SNHLY and CDR2 is FYNNEI. The chain's CDR3 is CASSELPYNEQFF. The CDR3 DNA reads as TGTGCCAGCAGCGAACTACCCTACAATGAGCAGTTCTTC.

This clonotype was seen more than once but under ten times. The rearrangement joins TRBV10-1 to TRBJ1-6; D gene ambiguous. CDR1 WNHNN and CDR2 SYGVQD come from the germline V gene (reference sequence). The CDR3 totals 13 residues. Deletions cut 6 bases from V and 7 bases from J, with 10 bases between. The CDR3 DNA sequence: TGCGCCAGCAGAGATGACGGGAATTCACCCCTCCACTTT. This gives the protein CASRDDGNSPLHF.

This clonotype was observed a few times. V gene TRBV7-9 combines with J gene TRBJ2-1; tentative D call: TRBD2 (6 bases). The V gene's germline CDR1 is SEHNR and CDR2 FQNEAQ (reference sequence). CDR3 length: 15 amino acids. V gave up 0 bases and J gave up 8 bases, with 14 bases separating them. CDR3: CASSLATGASDEQFF. For the CDR3, the DNA is TGTGCCAGCAGCTTAGCGACGGGAGCCAGCGATGAGCAGTTCTTC. Variable domain in full (rest from reference TRBV7-9 and TRBJ2-1): DTGVSQNPRHKITKRGQNVTFRCDPISEHNRLYWYRQTLGQGPEFLTYFQNEAQLEKSRLLSDRFSAERPKGSFSTLEIQRTEQGDSAMYLCASSLATGASDEQFFGPGTRLTVL.

The chain links TRBV2 to TRBJ1-3, with 8 nucleotides matching TRBD1. The junction had 11 bases not matched to a gene; V was cut back by 7 bases and J by 0 bases. Germline CDR1 and CDR2: SNHLY and FYNNEI. This CDR3 spans 17 amino acids. The CDR3, as DNA: TGTGCCAGCATCCTATGGGGACAGGATTCCTCTGGAAACACCATATATTTT. Its protein product is CASILWGQDSSGNTIYF.

This clonotype was recorded at least ten times. The chain links TRBV7-2 to TRBJ1-5; no reliable D call. Germline V gene data show CDR1 as SGHTA and CDR2 as FQGNSA. Trimming shortened V by 2 bases and J by 0 bases, and 8 bases separated the two germline ends. There are 15 residues in the CDR3. In nucleotides, the CDR3 is TGTGCCAGCAGCTTAATGGTTGATAGCAATCAGCCCCAGCATTTT. Its translation: CASSLMVDSNQPQHF.

This chain links TRBV5-1 with TRBJ2-5, with 7 bases lining up with TRBD1. J was trimmed by 4 bases and V by 1 base; bases with no gene match: 10. Looked up from germline, CDR1 is SGHRS and CDR2 is YFSETQ. The CDR3 covers 16 residues. The CDR3 spells CASSLNAGGPVETQYF. The DNA for the CDR3 is TGCGCCAGCAGCTTGAACGCAGGGGGACCGGTAGAGACCCAGTACTTC.

The table lists this clonotype with many counts. The chain links TRBV9 to TRBJ2-7; TRBD2 is a possible D gene (5 bases). The V end was cut by 0 bases, the J end by 3 bases, with 13 bases between. Per the germline V gene, CDR1 is SGDLS and CDR2 is YYNGEE. CDR3 size: 15 residues. The DNA for the CDR3 is TGTGCCAGCAGCGTAGATAGCTTAGCGATCTACGAGCAGTACTTC. Its protein is CASSVDSLAIYEQYF.

This clonotype came up a few times. In nucleotides, the CDR3 is TGTGCCAGTAGTAACTCAGCTAGCGGGTTTAGCTCCTACAATGAGCAGTTCTTC. It translates to CASSNSASGFSSYNEQFF. V usage is TRBV19 and J usage is TRBJ2-1; 8 bases align to TRBD2. CDR3 length equals 18 residues. Trimming cost V 4 bases and J 0 bases; bases outside gene matches: 11. Germline CDR1 and CDR2: LNHDA and SQIVND (reference sequence).

This clonotype has just a few counts. The rearrangement links TRBV6-5 to TRBJ2-7; TRBD1 agrees at 9 bases. CDR1 and CDR2 (germline): MNHEY, SVGAGI. V gave up 5 bases and J gave up 9 bases; unmatched junction bases: 14. CDR3 length equals 15 residues. The CDR3 loop reads CASSSPGQGRTGQYF. DNA for the CDR3: TGTGCCAGCAGTAGCCCGGGACAGGGCCGGACCGGGCAGTACTTC.

This clonotype has at least ten counts. The chain combines TRBV6-6 with TRBJ2-7; D is uncertain. V lost 4 bases and J 2 bases, leaving 6 bases between the germline ends. From germline, CDR1 is MNHNY and CDR2 SVGAGI (reference sequence). This CDR3 is built from 12 residues. The CDR3 DNA is TGTGCCAGCAGTTCCTCAACCTACGAGCAGTACTTC. The encoded protein is CASSSSTYEQYF.

In this sample, this clonotype turned up a few times. The V call is TRBV6-6, the J call TRBJ1-1, with 10 bases matching TRBD1. The V and J ends lost 6 bases and 2 bases, in that order; junction bases with no gene match: 6. The CDR3 loop spans 15 amino acids. Per germline, CDR1 MNHNY and CDR2 SVGAGI (reference sequence). CDR3 sequence: CASSSRTGGNTEAFF. For the CDR3, the DNA is TGTGCCAGCAGCTCTCGGACAGGGGGTAACACTGAAGCTTTCTTT.

This clonotype was recorded many times. The V and J genes are TRBV24-1 and TRBJ2-5; no reliable D call. From germline, CDR1 is KGHDR and CDR2 SFDVKD. V lost 3 bases and J lost 1, with 8 bases in between. This CDR3 comprises 14 residues. CDR3 in DNA: TGTGCCACCAGTGATACGACTGTCCAAGAGACCCAGTACTTC. Its protein is CATSDTTVQETQYF.

The J gene is TRBJ2-5, the V gene TRBV6-5; 7 positions match TRBD1. V shed 6 bases, J shed 5 bases, and the junction held 12 bases outside the gene matches. This CDR3 contains 15 residues. CDR1 and CDR2 from the germline V gene are MNHEY and SVGAGI. The CDR3 coding sequence is TGTGCCAGCAGCTCAAGGGGGCCCCCGGTGGAGACCCAGTACTTC. Protein product: CASSSRGPPVETQYF.

CDR3 nucleotides: TGCAGTGCTAGACGAAGCCCTCAGCCCCAGCATTTT. Encoded protein: CSARRSPQPQHF. The chain has TRBV20-1 and TRBJ1-5; D is uncertain. The CDR3 totals 12 residues. CDR1 and CDR2 (germline): DFQATT, SNEGSKA (reference sequence). The V and J ends lost 2 bases and 6 bases respectively, with 8 bases between them.

Only a few counts were recorded for this clonotype. The genes are TRBV19 and TRBJ2-7; 9 nucleotides line up with TRBD2. This CDR3 spans 13 amino acids. Per germline, CDR1 LNHDA and CDR2 SQIVND (reference sequence). The junction had 2 bases not matched to a gene; V was cut back by 5 bases and J by 3 bases. CDR3 region: CASSGTSIYEQYF. DNA for the CDR3: TGTGCCAGTAGTGGGACTAGCATCTACGAGCAGTACTTC.

This clonotype was counted many times. The V and J genes are TRBV12-3 or TRBV12-4 and TRBJ2-5; D is unclear. This CDR3 has 12 amino acids. V lost 5 bases, J lost 1 base, and 5 bases lay in between. The CDR3 protein is CASSRAQETQYF. CDR3 DNA: TGTGCCAGCAGTCGGGCCCAAGAGACCCAGTACTTC.

This clonotype appeared a few times. The rearrangement uses TRBV9 and TRBJ2-7; TRBD2 matches at 9 bases. V dropped 0 bases and J dropped 6; count of bases not matched to a gene: 7. The germline gives CDR1 SGDLS, CDR2 YYNGEE. This CDR3 contains 15 residues. CDR3 sequence: CASSVGTSGLGEQYF. The CDR3 DNA is TGTGCCAGCAGCGTAGGCACTAGCGGGTTAGGCGAGCAGTACTTC.

This clonotype was recorded many times. This sequence joins TRBV19 and TRBJ2-2, with D perhaps TRBD2 (6 bases). Germline V gene sequence: CDR1 LNHDA, CDR2 SQIVND (reference sequence). CDR3 length equals 13 residues. V was pared by 7 bases and J by 5 bases, with 11 bases between. CDR3 nucleotides: TGTGCCAGTAATTGGAGGGGTACCGGGGAGCTGTTTTTT. This codes for CASNWRGTGELFF.

There are many counts of this clonotype. This chain joins TRBV12-3 or TRBV12-4 and TRBJ1-3; D is ambiguous. The CDR3 has 13 amino acids. V dropped 5 bases and J dropped 3 bases, with 8 bases sitting between them. The DNA of the CDR3 is TGTGCCAGCAGTGGGTTCCATGGAAACACCATATATTTT. Translated: CASSGFHGNTIYF.

This clonotype was observed at least ten times. This chain joins TRBV27 and TRBJ1-2; D is possibly TRBD1 (5 bases). This CDR3 has 19 amino acids. The V end was cut by 6 bases, the J end by 0 bases, with 26 bases between. CDR1 and CDR2 from the germline V gene are MNHEY and SMNVEV (reference sequence). The CDR3 region is CASRRGLTRSSSSNYGYTF. CDR3 sequence (DNA): TGTGCCAGCAGACGGGGCCTCACCAGGAGTTCGAGTTCTAACTATGGCTACACCTTC.

This clonotype was seen more than once but under ten times. V is TRBV2 and J is TRBJ2-7; TRBD1 might be the D (6 bases). Germline V gene sequence: CDR1 SNHLY, CDR2 FYNNEI. V shed 6 bases and J shed 5 bases, with 17 bases lying between them. The CDR3 runs to 14 residues. The CDR3 here is CASRYQGPSNEQYF. CDR3 bases: TGTGCCAGCAGGTATCAGGGGCCCTCTAACGAGCAGTACTTC.

This clonotype came up many times. J is TRBJ2-1 and V is TRBV20-1; D possibly corresponds to TRBD2 (5 bases). The CDR3 runs to 15 residues. The V end was cut by 0 bases, the J end by 2 bases, with 11 bases between. Germline CDR1 is DFQATT and CDR2 is SNEGSKA (reference sequence). CDR3 sequence (DNA): TGCAGTGCTAGAGATCTCTTCGGGACCTACAATGAGCAGTTCTTC. This gives the protein CSARDLFGTYNEQFF.

This CDR3 is CASSPMGSDYGYTF. The DNA for the CDR3 is TGTGCCAGCAGTCCTATGGGCAGCGACTATGGCTACACCTTC. This rearrangement joins TRBV6-5 to TRBJ1-2; no clear D gene. The V end lost 5 bases, the J end lost 3 bases, and 13 bases lay between the germline ends. Germline V lookup: CDR1 MNHEY, CDR2 SVGAGI. The CDR3 is made up of 14 amino acids.

The V gene is TRBV18, the J gene TRBJ2-7; 8 bases fit TRBD1. The CDR3 totals 13 residues. CDR1 is KGHSH and CDR2 is LQKENI in the germline V gene. Germline trimming cut 3 bases from V and 6 bases from J; bases unmatched to any gene: 4. The CDR3 reads CASSPYDRGEQYF. DNA for the CDR3: TGTGCCAGCTCACCTTACGACAGGGGCGAGCAGTACTTC. Supplemented by reference TRBV18 and TRBJ2-7, the full variable domain reads NAGVMQNPRHLVRRRGQEARLRCSPMKGHSHVYWYRQLPEEGLKFMVYLQKENIIDESGMPKERFSAEFPKEGPSILRIQQVVRGDSAAYFCASSPYDRGEQYFGPGTRLTVT.